This TCR beta chain was profiled in a study of blood T cell repertoires in COVID-19. Study-level information: Sites across the United States, Italy and Spain contributed samples from acute and convalescent COVID-19. In each case, the material was cDNA or gDNA derived from T cells, B-cell-depleted T cells, or PBMCs.

All enrollees were about 18 to 100 years old and from under 25 US areas. The V and J ends lost 1 base and 0 bases respectively, with 10 bases between them. CDR3 length: 16 residues. From germline, CDR1 is SGHAT and CDR2 FQDESV (reference sequence). Profiling relied on immunoSEQ multiplex PCR, and the TCRdb table lists in-frame clones only, not all of them. The repertoire holds approximately 200,000 clones, with about 91% as singletons. The specimen sequenced was PBMCs or T cells enriched from blood (not recorded which). This TCR was sampled from a young man with acute COVID-19. The V call is TRBV11-1, the J call TRBJ2-1; the D is unclear. CDR3 residues: CASSLGRRSSYNEQFF. The CDR3 nucleotides read TGTGCCAGCAGCTTAGGGAGAAGGAGCTCCTACAATGAGCAGTTCTTC.